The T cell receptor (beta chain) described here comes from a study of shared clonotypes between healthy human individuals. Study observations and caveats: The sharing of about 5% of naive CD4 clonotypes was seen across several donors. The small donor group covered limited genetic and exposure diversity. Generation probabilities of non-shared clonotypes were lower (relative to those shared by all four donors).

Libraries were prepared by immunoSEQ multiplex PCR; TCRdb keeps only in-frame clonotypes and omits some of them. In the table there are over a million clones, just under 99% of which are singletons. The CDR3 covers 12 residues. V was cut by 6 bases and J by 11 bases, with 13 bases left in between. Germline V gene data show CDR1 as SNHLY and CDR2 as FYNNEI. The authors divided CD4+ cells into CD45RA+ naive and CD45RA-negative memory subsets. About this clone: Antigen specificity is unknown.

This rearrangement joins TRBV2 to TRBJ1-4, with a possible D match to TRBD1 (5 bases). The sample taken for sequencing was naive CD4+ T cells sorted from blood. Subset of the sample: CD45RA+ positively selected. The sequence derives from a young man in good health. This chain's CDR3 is CASRTEGVKLFF. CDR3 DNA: TGTGCCAGCAGGACGGAAGGGGTTAAACTGTTTTTT. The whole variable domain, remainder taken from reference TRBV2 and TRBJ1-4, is EPEVTQTPSHQVTQMGQEVILRCVPISNHLYFYWYRQILGQKVEFLVSFYNNEISEKSEIFDDQFSVERPDGSNFTLKIRSTKLEDSAMYFCASRTEGVKLFFGSGTQLSVL.